These T cell receptor beta chains were read from a single sample in a study of blood T cell repertoires in COVID-19. Sequenced by immunoSEQ multiplex PCR; TCRdb stores in-frame clones only, minus some. The sample includes about 310,000 clones, more than 75% of them seen just once. Sequenced sample: peripheral blood. Every receptor here comes from a man aged 50-60 years with active or convalescent COVID-19. Both conserved end residues are part of each CDR3. D genes are given only for firm matches. Expanded clones get a size class; other rows say once, few or many, or leave the size out.

D,J,V,size,DNA,CDR3
TRBD1,TRBJ1-4,TRBV28,few,TGTGCCAGCAGTCTCGGACAGGGTAGGGAAAAACTGTTTTTT,CASSLGQGREKLFF
TRBD1,TRBJ1-5,TRBV7-2,-,TGTGCCAGCAGCTCGGGACAGGGCTTGAATCAGCCCCAGCATTTT,CASSSGQGLNQPQHF
TRBD2,TRBJ2-5,TRBV28,few,TGTGCCAGCAGTTCCTACAACTTAGCGGGAGGGCAAGAGACCCAGTACTTC,CASSSYNLAGGQETQYF
-,TRBJ1-5,TRBV30,-,TGTGCCTGGAGTTTTGGACAAGCTGATCAGCCCCAGCATTTT,CAWSFGQADQPQHF
TRBD1,TRBJ2-1,TRBV5-6,-,TGTGCCAGCAGCGGACAGGGGTACTACAATGAGCAGTTCTTC,CASSGQGYYNEQFF
TRBD1,TRBJ1-4,TRBV6-5,-,TGTGCCAGCAGTTACTCCCAGGGACAGGTTAATGAAAAACTGTTTTTT,CASSYSQGQVNEKLFF
TRBD1,TRBJ2-3,TRBV5-1,once,TGCGCCAGCAGCCTACCCCGGGACAGGCCCACAGATACGCAGTATTTT,CASSLPRDRPTDTQYF
TRBD2,TRBJ2-7,TRBV6-2/TRBV6-3,-,TGTGCCAGCAGCCGCCCTAGCGGGGGTTCCTACGAGCAGTACTTC,CASSRPSGGSYEQYF
TRBD1,TRBJ1-2,TRBV2,-,TGTGCCAGCAGTTTCGGGACAGGGGGACTCTACACCTTC,CASSFGTGGLYTF
-,TRBJ1-1,TRBV7-2,once,TGTGCCAGCAGCTTAGTTCGAGCTTATGAAGCTTTCTTT,CASSLVRAYEAFF
TRBD1,TRBJ1-4,TRBV28,-,TGTGCCAGCAGTTCTACCGGGACAGGGCCTGAAAAACTGTTTTTT,CASSSTGTGPEKLFF
TRBD2,TRBJ2-7,TRBV28,-,TGTGCCAGCAGCCTCCTAGAGGGAGCGGGAGGGATATACGAGCAGTACTTC,CASSLLEGAGGIYEQYF
TRBD1,TRBJ1-6,TRBV2,-,TGTGCCAGCAGCCGGGACAGGGCTAATTCACCCCTCCACTTT,CASSRDRANSPLHF
TRBD1,TRBJ1-3,TRBV28,-,TGTGCCAGCAGGAGCCGGGACAGCTCTGGAAACACCATATATTTT,CASRSRDSSGNTIYF
TRBD1,TRBJ1-3,TRBV6-5,-,TGTGCCAGCAGTCCACTCCTGGACAGGGGAAACACCATATATTTT,CASSPLLDRGNTIYF
TRBD1,TRBJ1-5,TRBV30,-,TGTGCCTGGAGTTATTCGGGACAGGGAAATCAGCCCCAGCATTTT,CAWSYSGQGNQPQHF
-,TRBJ1-1,TRBV28,-,TGTGCCAGCAGTTCCGCCGGACAAGCCATGAACACTGAAGCTTTCTTT,CASSSAGQAMNTEAFF
-,TRBJ2-7,TRBV12-5,-,TGTGCTAGTGGTTTGGAAACAGGGGAGCAGTACTTC,CASGLETGEQYF
-,TRBJ2-1,TRBV2,-,TGTGCCAGCAGTATTCGGGACTTTGAACGGTTCTTC,CASSIRDFERFF
TRBD1,TRBJ1-2,TRBV28,-,TGTGCCAGCAGGTCCCCCGGGACAGGGGTTGGGGATAACTATGGCTACACCTTC,CASRSPGTGVGDNYGYTF
-,TRBJ2-5,TRBV5-1,few,TGCGCCAGCAGCCTCATGTCGGGTGCTGAGGGGACCCAGTACTTC,CASSLMSGAEGTQYF
-,TRBJ2-2,TRBV7-2,-,TGTGCCAGCAGCTTAAGAGAGACCGGGGAGCTGTTTTTT,CASSLRETGELFF
-,TRBJ1-4,TRBV21-1,-,TGTGCCAGCAGCCAGGACCGGGAAGAGCGTCGTAATGAAAAACTGTTTTTT,CASSQDREERRNEKLFF
-,TRBJ1-6,TRBV10-3,-,TGTGCCATCAAGTACAGGGCCGATTCACCCCTCCACTTT,CAIKYRADSPLHF
-,TRBJ2-5,TRBV7-2,-,TGTGCCAGCAGCTTAAGCGTATTGGAGACCCAGTACTTC,CASSLSVLETQYF
TRBD1,TRBJ1-2,TRBV28,-,TGTGCCAGCGCAACAGGGGAGTATGGCTACACCTTC,CASATGEYGYTF